The rows below give T cell receptor beta chains drawn from one sample of a study of blood T cell repertoires in COVID-19. Generated by immunoSEQ multiplex PCR, the TCRdb table keeps only in-frame clones and is missing some. The sample consists of tens of thousands of clones, 91% of them appearing once. The sequenced sample was peripheral blood. The receptor set was obtained from a human donor with active COVID-19. The donor label of this sample is uncertain. Both conserved end residues are part of each CDR3. The order of the fields is clone size, V gene, J gene, D gene, CDR3 protein, CDR3 DNA. A D gene is named only where the DNA matches it firmly. Part of the rows lack a size; the others show once, few, many or a class for expanded clones.

size: NA; V: TRBV3-1/TRBV3-2; J: TRBJ2-5; D: TRBD1; CDR3: CASSQDRRDRGWETQYF; DNA: TGTGCCAGCAGCCAAGATAGGAGGGACAGGGGGTGGGAGACCCAGTACTTC
size: NA; V: TRBV5-1; J: TRBJ1-1; D: TRBD1; CDR3: CASSLEGQRNTEAFF; DNA: TGCGCCAGCAGCTTGGAGGGACAGCGGAACACTGAAGCTTTCTTT
size: NA; V: TRBV7-2; J: TRBJ1-2; D: NA; CDR3: CASSLFPVQGEGYTF; DNA: TGTGCCAGCAGCTTATTTCCGGTGCAGGGTGAGGGCTACACCTTC
size: NA; V: TRBV27; J: TRBJ1-4; D: TRBD1; CDR3: CASSQRTGGVGTNEKLFF; DNA: TGTGCCAGCAGTCAGCGGACAGGGGGCGTCGGTACTAATGAAAAACTGTTTTTT
size: NA; V: TRBV28; J: TRBJ1-4; D: NA; CDR3: CASSFGRRNEKLFF; DNA: TGTGCCAGCAGTTTCGGCAGGCGTAATGAAAAACTGTTTTTT
size: NA; V: TRBV5-1; J: TRBJ2-4; D: NA; CDR3: CASSLASGESLAKNIQYF; DNA: TGCGCCAGCAGCTTGGCCAGCGGTGAGAGTCTAGCCAAAAACATTCAGTACTTC
size: once; V: TRBV18; J: TRBJ2-5; D: TRBD2; CDR3: CASSPSSGRVQETQYF; DNA: TGTGCCAGCTCACCGTCTAGCGGGAGGGTTCAAGAGACCCAGTACTTC
size: NA; V: TRBV28; J: TRBJ1-1; D: TRBD1; CDR3: CASSSGQGSTEAFF; DNA: TGTGCCAGCAGCTCGGGACAGGGGAGCACTGAAGCTTTCTTT
size: NA; V: TRBV7-3; J: TRBJ2-3; D: NA; CDR3: CASRPLGSGTDTQYF; DNA: TGTGCCAGCAGACCCCTCGGTAGCGGCACAGATACGCAGTATTTT
size: NA; V: TRBV10-1; J: TRBJ2-1; D: TRBD1; CDR3: CASSLNRDRPYNEQFF; DNA: TGCGCCAGCAGTCTCAACCGGGACAGACCCTACAATGAGCAGTTCTTC
size: NA; V: TRBV3-1/TRBV3-2; J: TRBJ1-2; D: NA; CDR3: CASSQPLNRDGRYTF; DNA: TGTGCCAGCAGCCAACCTCTTAACAGGGATGGGCGCTACACCTTC
size: NA; V: TRBV12-3/TRBV12-4; J: TRBJ2-7; D: TRBD1; CDR3: CASGRQGPYEQYF; DNA: TGTGCCAGCGGTCGACAGGGGCCCTACGAGCAGTACTTC
size: NA; V: TRBV11-2; J: TRBJ2-7; D: TRBD2; CDR3: CASSLRPGGLSYEQYF; DNA: TGTGCCAGCAGCTTACGTCCGGGGGGACTCTCCTACGAGCAGTACTTC
size: NA; V: TRBV5-1; J: TRBJ1-4; D: TRBD1; CDR3: CASSQGQGAEKLFF; DNA: TGCGCCAGCAGCCAGGGACAGGGGGCAGAAAAACTGTTTTTT
size: NA; V: TRBV2; J: TRBJ2-7; D: TRBD2; CDR3: CASSGLAIVGEQYF; DNA: TGTGCCAGCTCGGGACTAGCTATTGTAGGTGAGCAGTACTTC
size: NA; V: TRBV20-1; J: TRBJ1-2; D: NA; CDR3: CSASQIGSGNYGYTF; DNA: TGCAGTGCTAGTCAAATTGGCAGTGGTAACTATGGCTACACCTTC
size: few; V: TRBV14; J: TRBJ1-1; D: NA; CDR3: CASSPRVNTEAFF; DNA: TGTGCCAGCAGCCCGCGGGTGAACACTGAAGCTTTCTTT
size: NA; V: TRBV27; J: TRBJ2-3; D: NA; CDR3: CASSSTRTDTQYF; DNA: TGTGCCAGCAGTAGTACTCGCACAGATACGCAGTATTTT
size: NA; V: TRBV7-2; J: TRBJ2-1; D: NA; CDR3: CASSRGQRDEQFF; DNA: TGTGCCAGCAGCCGTGGACAACGCGATGAGCAGTTCTTC
size: NA; V: TRBV11-2; J: TRBJ2-3; D: NA; CDR3: CASSPGGMFGTDTQYF; DNA: TGTGCCAGCTCCCCCGGGGGAATGTTTGGCACAGATACGCAGTATTTT
size: NA; V: TRBV12-3/TRBV12-4; J: TRBJ1-5; D: NA; CDR3: CASSRGNQPQHF; DNA: TGTGCCAGCAGTCGGGGAAATCAGCCCCAGCATTTT
size: NA; V: TRBV18; J: TRBJ2-5; D: TRBD1; CDR3: CASSPLPGQRETQYF; DNA: TGTGCCAGCTCCCCACTCCCGGGACAGCGGGAGACCCAGTACTTC
size: NA; V: TRBV7-9; J: TRBJ2-3; D: TRBD1; CDR3: CASSSDRGRDTQYF; DNA: TGTGCCAGCAGCTCGGACAGGGGAAGAGATACGCAGTATTTT
size: few; V: TRBV5-4; J: TRBJ1-2; D: NA; CDR3: CASSLAGASSNYGYTF; DNA: TGTGCCAGCAGCTTGGCAGGTGCCAGCTCTAACTATGGCTACACCTTC
size: NA; V: TRBV29-1; J: TRBJ1-2; D: NA; CDR3: CSVEQETLYGYTF; DNA: TGCAGCGTTGAACAGGAAACACTTTATGGCTACACCTTC
size: NA; V: TRBV11-2; J: TRBJ2-1; D: NA; CDR3: CASSLGLNEQFF; DNA: TGTGCCAGCAGCTTAGGACTTAATGAGCAGTTCTTC
size: NA; V: TRBV29-1; J: TRBJ2-3; D: TRBD1; CDR3: CSVEVGGADTQYF; DNA: TGCAGCGTTGAGGTAGGGGGCGCAGATACGCAGTATTTT
size: NA; V: TRBV18; J: TRBJ1-1; D: NA; CDR3: CASSPPNRENTEAFF; DNA: TGTGCCAGCTCACCACCGAACAGGGAGAACACTGAAGCTTTCTTT
size: NA; V: TRBV7-9; J: TRBJ1-1; D: NA; CDR3: CASSRSRDTEAFF; DNA: TGTGCCAGCAGCCGCTCACGGGACACTGAAGCTTTCTTT
size: NA; V: TRBV18; J: TRBJ2-7; D: TRBD1; CDR3: CASSPPWDRGNEQYF; DNA: TGTGCCAGCTCACCACCCTGGGACAGGGGGAATGAGCAGTACTTC
size: NA; V: TRBV28; J: TRBJ1-2; D: TRBD1; CDR3: CASSLSGGAGGYTF; DNA: TGTGCCAGCAGTCTCTCAGGGGGCGCAGGGGGCTACACCTTC
size: NA; V: TRBV27; J: TRBJ2-5; D: TRBD2; CDR3: CASSGLAGGLGETQYF; DNA: TGTGCCAGCAGTGGTCTAGCGGGAGGGCTAGGAGAGACCCAGTACTTC
size: NA; V: TRBV5-6; J: TRBJ2-5; D: NA; CDR3: CASRYFEVSAGETQYF; DNA: TGTGCCAGCAGGTATTTCGAGGTGTCGGCTGGGGAGACCCAGTACTTC
size: NA; V: TRBV19; J: TRBJ1-4; D: TRBD1; CDR3: CASMGQGESEKLFF; DNA: TGTGCCAGTATGGGACAGGGGGAGTCTGAAAAACTGTTTTTT
size: NA; V: TRBV28; J: TRBJ1-2; D: NA; CDR3: CASSLGQADGYTF; DNA: TGTGCCAGCAGTTTAGGGCAAGCTGATGGCTACACCTTC
size: NA; V: TRBV6-5; J: TRBJ2-2; D: NA; CDR3: CASRQGGTGELFF; DNA: TGTGCCAGCAGACAGGGCGGGACCGGGGAGCTGTTTTTT
size: NA; V: TRBV7-8; J: TRBJ2-1; D: NA; CDR3: CASSSGLAQINEQFF; DNA: TGTGCCAGCAGCTCCGGATTAGCGCAGATCAATGAGCAGTTCTTC
size: NA; V: TRBV30; J: TRBJ2-5; D: TRBD2; CDR3: CAWGGLGETQYF; DNA: TGTGCCTGGGGGGGACTAGGGGAGACCCAGTACTTC
size: NA; V: TRBV11-2; J: TRBJ2-5; D: NA; CDR3: CASSLAETQYF; DNA: TGTGCCAGCAGCCTCGCGGAGACCCAGTACTTC
size: NA; V: TRBV27; J: TRBJ2-7; D: TRBD2; CDR3: CASVGSGKREQYF; DNA: TGTGCCAGCGTAGGAAGCGGGAAACGCGAGCAGTACTTC